Described below is a single T cell receptor (beta chain) sequence and its context. Its antigen specificity is not known. No base quality values were provided; no much bigger clone lies one nucleotide off. The CDR3 covers 16 residues, taking in both the cysteine and the phenylalanine. Only the CDR3 DNA is retained, 48 bases long and in frame from the first base. V lost 2 bases and J lost 4 bases, and the count of bases not matched to a germline gene is 8. Looking up the germline V gene yields CDR1 KGHSH and CDR2 LQKENI. The source of the sample is a study of T cell changes during pregnancy in multiple sclerosis (dated by TCRdb to about 2019). General notes on the study: The study examined how the T cell repertoire changed over the course of pregnancy in women with multiple sclerosis.

The method was the immunoSEQ multiplex PCR assay. The source is immuneACCESS, and TCRdb retained only in-frame sequences with V and J called. Part of the clones is not carried over; for the studies checked, unresolved V genes explain less than half of this, and the remainder is unexplained. The sample records 60,000 to 85,000 clones, approximately 90% of which are singletons. The ten largest clonotypes hold 1.4% of the sample. The sample in question was peripheral blood, obtained in the second trimester of pregnancy. The chain is made from TRBV18 and TRBJ2-1; 7 bases in between match TRBD2. This sequence originates from a female donor with multiple sclerosis, enrolled in a pregnancy study. The CDR3 reads as follows: CASSPKRLALYNEQFF. In nucleotides, the sequence is TGTGCCAGCTCACCAAAAAGACTAGCTCTGTACAATGAGCAGTTCTTC.